One and the same sample provided the 21 T cell receptor beta chains below, sequenced in a study of cytomegalovirus exposure and HLA in healthy donors. The PCR had 60 Vbeta and 13 Jbeta primers. Method: immunoSEQ multiplex PCR; TCRdb's copy keeps in-frame clones and lacks some. This table holds 200,000 to 250,000 clones, about 89% found once. The sequenced sample was PBMCs. These receptors were taken from a woman between 18 and 29 years old in good health and CMV-seronegative.

The V and J genes are TRBV14 and TRBJ1-2, with D unresolved. The germline gives CDR1 SGHDN, CDR2 FVKESK. The ends were cut back, 2 bases at V and 0 bases at J, with 13 bases in the middle. This CDR3 has 16 amino acids. The CDR3 nucleotides read TGTGCCAGCAGCCAAAGGTCCGGAGGGACTAACTATGGCTACACCTTC. This translates into CASSQRSGGTNYGYTF.

V gene TRBV5-1 combines with J gene TRBJ1-1; D possibly corresponds to TRBD1 (5 bases). CDR3 length: 13 residues. Germline lookup yields CDR1 SGHRS and CDR2 YFSETQ. Trimming shortened V by 0 bases and J by 10 bases, and 13 bases separated the two germline ends. The CDR3: CASSLVGDGRAFF. The DNA of the CDR3 is TGCGCCAGCAGCTTGGTAGGGGACGGGAGAGCTTTCTTT.

This clone was seen only a few times. The genes are TRBV29-1 and TRBJ2-3; TRBD2 agrees at 8 bases. Trimming took 7 bases from V and 6 from J; bases not matched to a gene: 9. The CDR3 is 13 amino acids. Per germline, CDR1 SQVTM and CDR2 ANQGSEA. The CDR3 sequence is CSAPPGGVDTQYF. The CDR3 DNA reads as TGCAGCGCTCCGCCCGGGGGGGTCGATACGCAGTATTTT.

This sequence joins TRBV15 and TRBJ1-2, with D hard to call. The CDR3 runs 17 residues. Trimming left V 0 bases short and J 4 bases short, with 18 bases between. CDR1 LNHNV and CDR2 YYDKDF come from the germline V gene (reference sequence). The CDR3 is CATSRDLGVGQRYGYTF. As DNA, the CDR3 is TGTGCCACCAGCAGAGATCTCGGGGTAGGGCAGCGCTATGGCTACACCTTC.

About this clone itself: The junction departs from the called germline gene at one end, perhaps through a read error. The rearrangement joins TRBV6-5 to TRBJ2-5, with TRBD2 as a possible D gene (6 bases). Per the germline V gene, CDR1 is MNHEY and CDR2 is SVGAGI. The CDR3 covers 13 residues. The CDR3 reads CASRPFNRSGLDF. Written as DNA, the CDR3 is TGTGCCAGCAGGCCGTTTAATCGAAGCGGGTTGGACTTC.

The chain is built from TRBV5-1 and TRBJ2-7; D call uncertain. V lost 1 base to trimming and J lost 2 bases, with 13 bases between them. In germline, CDR1 is SGHRS, CDR2 YFSETQ. CDR3 length: 15 residues. CDR3 loop: CASSLLGPTAYEQYF. In DNA form, the CDR3 reads TGCGCCAGCAGCTTGTTGGGCCCAACGGCCTACGAGCAGTACTTC. Together with reference TRBV5-1 and TRBJ2-7, the CDR3 gives the full variable domain: KAGVTQTPRYLIKTRGQQVTLSCSPISGHRSVSWYQQTPGQGLQFLFEYFSETQRNKGNFPGRFSGRQFSNSRSEMNVSTLELGDSALYLCASSLLGPTAYEQYFGPGTRLTVT.

The genes are TRBV2 and TRBJ1-2; tentatively, D is TRBD1 (6 bases). This CDR3 has 12 amino acids. Between the trimmed V and J ends, which lost 7 bases and 8 bases, there was a span of 14 bases. From germline, CDR1 is SNHLY and CDR2 FYNNEI. DNA of the CDR3: TGTGCCAGCACCGAAGACAGGCCGGGCTACACCTTC. Translated, it gives CASTEDRPGYTF.

The chain recombines TRBV18 with TRBJ2-1, with 7 nucleotides matching TRBD2. Germline values: CDR1 KGHSH, CDR2 LQKENI. The length of the CDR3 is 14 residues. Trimming at V came to 3 bases and at J to 7 bases, leaving 6 bases not matched to a gene. The CDR3 loop reads CASSPSGMGNEQFF. The CDR3, as DNA: TGTGCCAGCTCACCGAGCGGGATGGGGAATGAGCAGTTCTTC. Filled out from reference TRBV18 and TRBJ2-1, the complete variable domain reads NAGVMQNPRHLVRRRGQEARLRCSPMKGHSHVYWYRQLPEEGLKFMVYLQKENIIDESGMPKERFSAEFPKEGPSILRIQQVVRGDSAAYFCASSPSGMGNEQFFGPGTRLTVL.

This chain connects TRBV5-1 to TRBJ2-1, with TRBD2 identical over 7 bases. Germline V lookup: CDR1 SGHRS, CDR2 YFSETQ. The CDR3 is made up of 16 amino acids. V gave up 5 bases and J gave up 0 bases; unmatched junction bases: 8. CDR3 nucleotide sequence: TGCGCCAGCAGGTCCCTGGGGGGGGACTCCTACAATGAGCAGTTCTTC. This translates into CASRSLGGDSYNEQFF.

V and J are TRBV7-2 and TRBJ1-5; D gene ambiguous. The germline V and J ends were trimmed by 5 bases and 6 bases, with 11 bases remaining between them. This CDR3 spans 13 amino acids. Germline lookup yields CDR1 SGHTA and CDR2 FQGNSA. The CDR3 protein is CASSPVSGQPQHF. In DNA, the CDR3 is TGTGCCAGCAGCCCAGTATCGGGTCAGCCCCAGCATTTT.

The V and J genes are TRBV10-3 and TRBJ1-2; unclear D gene. Deletions cut 4 bases from V and 7 bases from J, with 10 bases between. This CDR3 comprises 12 residues. Germline V gene data show CDR1 as ENHRY and CDR2 as SYGVKD. CDR3 sequence reads: CAISAREFGYTF. CDR3 in DNA: TGTGCCATCAGTGCAAGGGAGTTTGGCTACACCTTC.

This chain joins TRBV11-3 and TRBJ2-1; 7 bases map to TRBD2. Germline V gene sequence: CDR1 SGHNT, CDR2 YENEEA. This CDR3 has 17 residues. Trimming took 1 base from V and 3 from J; bases not matched to a gene: 9. The CDR3 bases are TGTGCCAGCAGCTTAGGAATCGCGGGAGAAGACTACAATGAGCAGTTCTTC. It is translated as CASSLGIAGEDYNEQFF.

This CDR3 is CASSSSGLLNSYNEQFF. The DNA of the CDR3 is TGTGCCAGCAGCTCCAGCGGGCTCCTGAATTCCTACAATGAGCAGTTCTTC. The rearrangement links TRBV7-3 to TRBJ2-1; tentatively, D is TRBD2 (6 bases). CDR1 and CDR2 (germline): SGHTA, FQGTGA. This CDR3 has 17 amino acids. With 4 bases removed from V and 1 base from J, the gap between germline ends came to 17 bases. The whole variable domain, remainder taken from reference TRBV7-3 and TRBJ2-1, is GAGVSQTPSNKVTEKGKYVELRCDPISGHTALYWYRQSLGQGPEFLIYFQGTGAADDSGLPNDRFFAVRPEGSVSTLKIQRTERGDSAVYLCASSSSGLLNSYNEQFFGPGTRLTVL.

J is TRBJ2-7 and V is TRBV5-1; tentatively, D is TRBD1 (6 bases). V shed 2 bases and J shed 12 bases, with 21 bases lying between them. The CDR3 spans 14 residues. Germline V gene data show CDR1 as SGHRS and CDR2 as YFSETQ. In DNA form, the CDR3 reads TGCGCCAGCAGCTTAATGGACAGTTCTTCCTGGGTGTACTTC. The encoded protein is CASSLMDSSSWVYF.

This clone was picked up a small number of times. The chain links TRBV25-1 to TRBJ2-1; maybe TRBD2 (5 bases). This CDR3 is built from 16 residues. Germline CDR1 is MGHDK and CDR2 is SYGVNS. V shed 1 base and J shed 3 bases, with 13 bases lying between them. CDR3: CASSESVSGFYNEQFF. CDR3 sequence (DNA): TGTGCCAGCAGTGAATCGGTTTCGGGATTCTACAATGAGCAGTTCTTC.

V is TRBV7-2 and J is TRBJ2-7, with 7 bases matching TRBD2. Germline-derived CDR1 and CDR2 are SGHTA and FQGNSA. The CDR3 consists of 17 residues. Trimming removed 1 base from V and 2 bases from J; junction bases left unmatched: 11. The chain's CDR3 is CASSLVGNGGSPYEQYF. CDR3 DNA: TGTGCCAGCAGCTTAGTAGGCAACGGGGGGTCTCCCTACGAGCAGTACTTC.

The rearrangement joins TRBV7-8 to TRBJ2-3, with TRBD2 matching 10 bases. Per the germline V gene, CDR1 is SGHVS and CDR2 is FQNEAQ. Trimming took 5 bases from V and 0 from J; bases not matched to a gene: 5. The CDR3 runs 16 residues. In nucleotides, the CDR3 is TGTGCCAGCAGCCAACTAGCGGGATCTAGCACAGATACGCAGTATTTT. Its translation is CASSQLAGSSTDTQYF.

The chain couples TRBV18 to TRBJ2-2, with D possibly being TRBD2 (6 bases). This CDR3 is 17 amino acids long. Trimming stripped 1 base from V and 0 bases from J, with 12 bases between. The germline V gene encodes CDR1 KGHSH and CDR2 LQKENI. Written as DNA, the CDR3 is TGTGCCAGCTCACCACTTCCAGGGACTTCGAACACCGGGGAGCTGTTTTTT. This codes for CASSPLPGTSNTGELFF.

V is TRBV19 and J is TRBJ2-6; D is unclear. The germline V gene encodes CDR1 LNHDA and CDR2 SQIVND (reference sequence). The CDR3 totals 14 residues. V lost 7 bases, J lost 4 bases, and 11 bases lay in between. This chain's CDR3 is CASTPRAGANVLTF. The DNA for the CDR3 is TGTGCCAGTACCCCACGCGCCGGGGCCAACGTCCTGACTTTC.

This chain connects TRBV7-2 to TRBJ2-7, with 9 bases lining up with TRBD1. V shed 5 bases and J 4 bases; nucleotides not matched to a gene: 6. Germline V gives CDR1 SGHTA, CDR2 FQGNSA. The CDR3 length is 14 residues. The DNA for the CDR3 is TGTGCCAGCAGCCCACCGGGACAGGGTTACGAGCAGTACTTC. Its protein is CASSPPGQGYEQYF.

The chain joins TRBV7-9 to TRBJ2-1; 10 bases line up with TRBD1. J was trimmed by 4 bases and V by 5 bases; bases with no gene match: 5. Germline V CDR1 and CDR2: SEHNR, FQNEAQ (reference sequence). The CDR3 spans 15 residues. CDR3 amino acids: CASSPGQGVYNEQFF. The CDR3 DNA reads as TGTGCCAGCAGCCCTGGACAGGGGGTTTACAATGAGCAGTTCTTC.